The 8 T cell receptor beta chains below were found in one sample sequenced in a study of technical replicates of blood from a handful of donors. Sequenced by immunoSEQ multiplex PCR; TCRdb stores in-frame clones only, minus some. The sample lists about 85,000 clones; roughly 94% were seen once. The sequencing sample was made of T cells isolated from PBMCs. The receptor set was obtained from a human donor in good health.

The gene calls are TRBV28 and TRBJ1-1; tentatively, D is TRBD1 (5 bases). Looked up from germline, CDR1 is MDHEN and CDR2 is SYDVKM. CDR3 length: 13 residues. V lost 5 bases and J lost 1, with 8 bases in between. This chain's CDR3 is CASSVTGNTEAFF. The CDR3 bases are TGTGCCAGCAGTGTAACAGGGAACACTGAAGCTTTCTTT.

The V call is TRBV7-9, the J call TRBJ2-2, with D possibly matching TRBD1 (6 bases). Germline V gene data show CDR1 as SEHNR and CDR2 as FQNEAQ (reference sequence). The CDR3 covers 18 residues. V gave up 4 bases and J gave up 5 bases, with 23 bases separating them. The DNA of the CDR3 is TGTGCCAGCAGCTCCAAATTCGACAGGCCCGATCGAACCGGGGAGCTGTTTTTT. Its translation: CASSSKFDRPDRTGELFF.

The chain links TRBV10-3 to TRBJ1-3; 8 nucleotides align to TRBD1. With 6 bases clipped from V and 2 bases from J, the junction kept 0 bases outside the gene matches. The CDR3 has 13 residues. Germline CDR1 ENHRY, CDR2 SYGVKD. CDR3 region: CAIRDRAGNTIYF. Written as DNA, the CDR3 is TGTGCCATCAGGGACAGGGCTGGAAACACCATATATTTT.

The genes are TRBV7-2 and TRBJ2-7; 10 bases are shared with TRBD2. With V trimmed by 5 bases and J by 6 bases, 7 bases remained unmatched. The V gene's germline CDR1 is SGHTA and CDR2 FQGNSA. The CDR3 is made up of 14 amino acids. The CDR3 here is CASSRTGLAPEQYF. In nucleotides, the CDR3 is TGTGCCAGCAGCCGGACGGGACTAGCGCCCGAGCAGTACTTC.

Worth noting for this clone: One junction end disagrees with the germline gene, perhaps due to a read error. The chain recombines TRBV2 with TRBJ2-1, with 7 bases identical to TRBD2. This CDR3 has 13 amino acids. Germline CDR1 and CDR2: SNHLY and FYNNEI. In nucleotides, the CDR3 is TGTGCCAGCAGTGAAGGGGACTACTATGAGCAGTTCTTC. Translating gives CASSEGDYYEQFF.

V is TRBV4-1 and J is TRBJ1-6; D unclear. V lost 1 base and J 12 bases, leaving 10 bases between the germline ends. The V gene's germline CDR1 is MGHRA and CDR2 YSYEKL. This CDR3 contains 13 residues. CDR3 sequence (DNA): TGCGCCAGCAGCCAAGCCACCCGGGGACCCCTCCACTTT. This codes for CASSQATRGPLHF.

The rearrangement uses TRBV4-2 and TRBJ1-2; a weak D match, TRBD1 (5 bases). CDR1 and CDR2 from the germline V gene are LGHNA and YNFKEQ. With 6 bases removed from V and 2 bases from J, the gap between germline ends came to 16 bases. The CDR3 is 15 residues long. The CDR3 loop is CASRSYRTNNYGYTF. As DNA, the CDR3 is TGTGCCAGCAGATCGTATAGGACAAACAACTATGGCTACACCTTC.

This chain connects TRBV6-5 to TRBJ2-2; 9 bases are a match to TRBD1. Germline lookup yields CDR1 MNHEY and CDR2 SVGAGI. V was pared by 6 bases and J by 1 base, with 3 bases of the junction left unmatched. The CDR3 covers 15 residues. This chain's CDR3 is CASRGGQGNTGELFF. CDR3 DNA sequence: TGTGCCAGCAGGGGGGGACAGGGGAACACCGGGGAGCTGTTTTTT.